This is a list of T cell receptor beta chains from one sample in a study of CD8+ T cells in alopecia areata. Assay used: immunoSEQ multiplex PCR; TCRdb lists only in-frame clones, some missing. Of roughly 250,000 clones detected, 60% appear once; the ten largest clones hold roughly 0.88%. The sequencing here drew on CD4+ T cells sorted from blood, taken at week 52, from a patient treated with tofacitinib. These receptors were collected from a human donor with alopecia areata. Both conserved end residues are part of each CDR3. Each record gives: clone size, J gene, V gene, CDR3 protein. The listing skips clone size in some rows; elsewhere it reads once, few, many or a size class.

- TRBJ1-2 TRBV13 CASSASYYGYTF
few TRBJ2-4 TRBV18 CASSPGTLVNIQYF
- TRBJ2-3 TRBV15 CATSRDRATDTQYF
few TRBJ1-5 TRBV30 CAWSALGRHQPQHF
- TRBJ2-7 TRBV7-9 CASSFSQGEQYF
- TRBJ1-2 TRBV7-9 CASSLDHVSGYTF
- TRBJ1-4 TRBV30 CAWSGALEDEKLFF
- TRBJ2-7 TRBV30 CALQAGYEQYF
- TRBJ2-1 TRBV29-1 CSVDGYNEQFF
few TRBJ1-1 TRBV6-6 CASSHGKGTEAFF
- TRBJ1-1 TRBV30 CAWSGTLVTEAFF
- TRBJ2-4 TRBV7-2 CASSGGLAKNIQYF
- TRBJ1-5 TRBV9 CASSVAGQMDQPQHF
few TRBJ2-5 TRBV29-1 CSFHGGQETQYF
- TRBJ2-7 TRBV25-1 CASSEFGYEQYF
- TRBJ2-1 TRBV9 CASSASTGASYNEQFF
- TRBJ1-1 TRBV30 CAWSLQGYGSEAFF
- TRBJ1-6 TRBV30 CAWRHGQADSPLHF
- TRBJ1-1 TRBV29-1 CSVERVGETEAFF
- TRBJ2-7 TRBV5-1 CASSLGSTVYEQYF
- TRBJ1-5 TRBV9 CASRGQFNQPQHF
- TRBJ2-1 TRBV18 CASSPPTEKNNEQFF
- TRBJ1-2 TRBV4-1 CASSQGSDLDRRRGGYTF
few TRBJ2-1 TRBV29-1 CSVQSSYNEQFF
many TRBJ1-1 TRBV7-9 CASSLIRGQPFF
- TRBJ1-2 TRBV20-1 CSARIDYGYTF
few TRBJ1-1 TRBV30 CAWSVRGYTEAFF
- TRBJ2-3 TRBV7-2 CASSPRNVRADTQYF
- TRBJ2-2 TRBV30 CAVRTANTGELFF
- TRBJ2-4 TRBV2 CASSELFLLPSNDF
- TRBJ2-5 TRBV29-1 CSVTFLRGLQETQYF
- TRBJ2-7 TRBV7-9 CASSIRDRGYEQYF
- TRBJ2-5 TRBV30 CAWSGIQTQYF
- TRBJ2-2 TRBV5-6 CASSLAGGNTGELFF
- TRBJ1-2 TRBV13 CASSWDRVPGGYTF
- TRBJ1-5 TRBV10-3 CAISGGDRGLNQPQHF
- TRBJ1-1 TRBV29-1 CSVDRGVEAFF
- TRBJ2-5 TRBV5-8 CASSPGQGQETQYF
- TRBJ2-7 TRBV29-1 CSVRVGAYEQYF
- TRBJ2-3 TRBV19 CASSIDGADTQYF
- TRBJ1-6 TRBV11-2 CASSMTGNSYNSPLHF
- TRBJ2-7 TRBV7-2 CASSLQGPSHEQYF
- TRBJ2-3 TRBV29-1 CSARVPSGGDTDTQYF
many TRBJ1-6 TRBV5-4 CASSSVRSPLHF
- TRBJ2-4 TRBV4-1 CASSQVAGVGNYNIQYF
- TRBJ1-2 TRBV5-1 CASSLESGAESGYTF
few TRBJ2-5 TRBV7-2 CASSFQRSQETQYF
- TRBJ2-1 TRBV5-1 CASSLGPLAGENEQFF
- TRBJ1-2 TRBV7-2 CASSLRNVKAYGYTF
- TRBJ2-2 TRBV5-1 CASSRIQGANTGELFF
few TRBJ1-5 TRBV7-2 CASSLEARGSNQPQHF
- TRBJ2-7 TRBV11-2 CASRTIYSYEQYF
- TRBJ2-1 TRBV6-1 CASSETRDSSYNEQFF
few TRBJ2-7 TRBV7-2 CASSSSRRNEQYF
- TRBJ2-1 TRBV11-2 CASSFQGPYNEQFF